The 8 T cell receptor beta chains given below trace back to one sample, sequenced in a study of CD8+CD57+ T cells in acquired aplastic anemia. Profiles of TCR beta VDJ and CDR3 were generated from a genomic DNA template. TCRdb reprocessed the reads via MiXCR and lists one record per CDR3 protein. The sample consists of about 190,000 distinct CDR3 sequences, around 45% of them appearing once. The sequenced patients had an expansion of CD8+CD57+ cells seen by flow cytometry. The sample was sorted CD4+, CD8+, or CD8+CD57+ T cells (not recorded which) from PBMCs. The receptors were gathered from a human donor with aplastic anemia.

This clonotype occurred many times. The V and J genes are TRBV10-3 and TRBJ1-2; 7 bases are a match to TRBD1. Germline CDR1 is ENHRY and CDR2 is SYGVKD. The CDR3 runs to 15 residues. The V gene end was trimmed by 2 bases and the J gene end by 8 bases; junction bases not matched to a gene: 11. The CDR3 sequence: CAISEQLQGRWGYTF. In DNA form, the CDR3 reads TGTGCCATCAGTGAGCAATTACAGGGGCGATGGGGCTACACCTTC.

This clonotype was seen a few times. A much larger clone lies a single base off, so this may be a read error. The rearrangement joins TRBV6-4 to TRBJ2-7; D uncertain. Germline CDR1 and CDR2: MRHNA and SNTAGT. Trimming took 6 bases from V and 6 from J, leaving 6 bases between them. The CDR3 totals 10 residues. CDR3 bases: TGTGCCAGCAGACTTCGCGAGCAGTACTTC. Its protein is CASRLREQYF.

A few counts support this clonotype. The chain employs TRBV19 and TRBJ2-2; the match to TRBD2 covers 12 bases. The CDR3 loop spans 15 amino acids. Germline-derived CDR1 and CDR2 are LNHDA and SQIVND (reference sequence). J was trimmed by 6 bases and V by 11 bases; bases with no gene match: 10. CDR3 residues: CAWWTSGKSSGELFF. The CDR3 coding sequence is TGTGCCTGGTGGACTAGCGGGAAATCATCCGGGGAGCTGTTTTTT.

At least ten counts were recorded for this clonotype. The chain couples TRBV24-1 to TRBJ2-1, with TRBD1 matching 7 bases. Germline CDR1 is KGHDR and CDR2 is SFDVKD. V gave up 7 bases and J gave up 0 bases; unmatched junction bases: 5. The CDR3 is made up of 15 amino acids. The CDR3 nucleotides are TGTGCCACCAGAGGGGGCGATAGCTCCTACAATGAGCAGTTCTTC. Encoded protein: CATRGGDSSYNEQFF.

This clonotype occurred many times. The chain links TRBV20-1 to TRBJ2-1; no clear D gene. V lost 1 base, J lost 4 bases, and 11 bases lay in between. The CDR3 has 14 amino acids. Germline CDR1 and CDR2: DFQATT and SNEGSKA (reference sequence). CDR3 in DNA: TGCAGTGCTAGAGGGCTATCGGAGTACAATGAGCAGTTCTTC. It specifies CSARGLSEYNEQFF.

In this sample, this clonotype turned up many times. The chain is built from TRBV25-1 and TRBJ2-7; the D is unclear. Trimming shortened V by 3 bases and J by 0 bases, and 12 bases separated the two germline ends. CDR3 length equals 15 residues. Germline values: CDR1 MGHDK, CDR2 SYGVNS. CDR3 nucleotide sequence: TGTGCCAGCAGTGAGACTGATCTCTTCTCCTACGAGCAGTACTTC. Translated: CASSETDLFSYEQYF.

As regards this clonotype: An end of the junction differs from the germline gene, which may be a read error. The chain employs TRBV19 and TRBJ1-2; a weak D match, TRBD1 (5 bases). Looked up from germline, CDR1 is LNHDA and CDR2 is SQIVND (reference sequence). CDR3 length: 11 amino acids. The CDR3 region is CASTGTSGRAF. The DNA of the CDR3 is TGTGCCAGTACCGGGACTAGCGGGAGGGCCTTC.

This sequence joins TRBV14 and TRBJ1-2; D uncertain. This CDR3 has 13 residues. The V and J ends lost 2 bases and 7 bases respectively, with 11 bases between them. Germline-derived CDR1 and CDR2 are SGHDN and FVKESK. Here the CDR3 reads CASSQFSLFGYTF. CDR3 DNA sequence: TGTGCCAGCAGCCAATTTTCGCTCTTTGGCTACACCTTC.